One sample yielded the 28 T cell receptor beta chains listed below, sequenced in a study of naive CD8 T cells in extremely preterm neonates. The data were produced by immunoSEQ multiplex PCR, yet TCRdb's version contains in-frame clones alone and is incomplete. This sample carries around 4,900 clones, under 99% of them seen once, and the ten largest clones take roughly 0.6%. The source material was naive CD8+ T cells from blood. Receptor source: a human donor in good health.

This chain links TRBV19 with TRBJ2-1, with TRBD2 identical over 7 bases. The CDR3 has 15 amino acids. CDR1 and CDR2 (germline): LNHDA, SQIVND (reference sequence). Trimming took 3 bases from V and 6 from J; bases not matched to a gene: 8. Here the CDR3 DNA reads TGTGCCAGTAGTATCATGGCGGGAGTACTCAATGAGCAGTTCTTC. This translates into CASSIMAGVLNEQFF.

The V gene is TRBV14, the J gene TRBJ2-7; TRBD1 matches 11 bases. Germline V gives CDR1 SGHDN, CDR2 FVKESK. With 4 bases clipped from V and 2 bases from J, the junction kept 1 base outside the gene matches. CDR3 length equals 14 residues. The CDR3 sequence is CASSLGQGAYEQYF. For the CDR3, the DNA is TGTGCCAGCAGCCTGGGACAGGGGGCCTACGAGCAGTACTTC.

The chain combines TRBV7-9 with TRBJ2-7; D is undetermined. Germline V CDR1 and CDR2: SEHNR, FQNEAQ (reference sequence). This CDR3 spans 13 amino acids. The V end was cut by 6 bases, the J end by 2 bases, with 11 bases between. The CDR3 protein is CASSWRSAYEQYF. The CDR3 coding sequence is TGTGCCAGCAGTTGGCGGTCGGCCTACGAGCAGTACTTC.

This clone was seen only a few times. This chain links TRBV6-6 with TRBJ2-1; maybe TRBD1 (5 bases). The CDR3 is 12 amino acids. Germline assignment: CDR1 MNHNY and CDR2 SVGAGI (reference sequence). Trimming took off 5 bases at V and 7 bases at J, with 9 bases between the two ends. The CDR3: CASSQGVNEQFF. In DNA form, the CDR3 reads TGTGCCAGCAGTCAAGGGGTGAATGAGCAGTTCTTC.

CDR3 in DNA: TGTGCCAGCAGTTTATCTTCGGGGGACCTTAATCAGCCCCAGCATTTT. Translated: CASSLSSGDLNQPQHF. The gene calls are TRBV27 and TRBJ1-5; TRBD1 is a possible D gene (5 bases). From germline, CDR1 is MNHEY and CDR2 SMNVEV (reference sequence). This CDR3 comprises 16 residues. V shed 0 bases and J shed 4 bases, with 13 bases lying between them.

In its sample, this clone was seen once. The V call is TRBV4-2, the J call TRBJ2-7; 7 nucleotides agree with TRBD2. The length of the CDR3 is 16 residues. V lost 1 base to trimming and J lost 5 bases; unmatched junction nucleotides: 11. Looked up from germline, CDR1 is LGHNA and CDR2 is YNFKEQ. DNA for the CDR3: TGTGCCAGCAGCCAAGCCGCCGGAACTAGCGACCACGAGCAGTACTTC. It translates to CASSQAAGTSDHEQYF.

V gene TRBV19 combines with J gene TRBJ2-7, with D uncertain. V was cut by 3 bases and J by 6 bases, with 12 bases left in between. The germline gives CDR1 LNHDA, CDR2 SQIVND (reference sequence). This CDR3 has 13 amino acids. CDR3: CASSMVAVSEQYF. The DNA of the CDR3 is TGTGCCAGTAGTATGGTCGCAGTCTCCGAGCAGTACTTC.

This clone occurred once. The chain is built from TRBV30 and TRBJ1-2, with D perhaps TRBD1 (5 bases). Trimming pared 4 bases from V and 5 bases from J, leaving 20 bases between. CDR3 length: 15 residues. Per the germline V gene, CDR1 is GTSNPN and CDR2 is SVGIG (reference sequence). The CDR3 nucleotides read TGTGCCTGGAATGTTCAGACAGAGTATAGATATGGCTACACCTTC. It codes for CAWNVQTEYRYGYTF.

The CDR3 loop is CASSLSGTGTGNTIYF. CDR3 DNA sequence: TGTGCCAGCAGCTTGTCCGGGACAGGGACTGGAAACACCATATATTTT. The V and J genes are TRBV7-9 and TRBJ1-3; 9 bases fit TRBD1. Unmatched junction bases numbered 5, after V lost 3 bases and J lost 2 bases. The germline CDR1 and CDR2 sequences are SEHNR and FQNEAQ (reference sequence). The length of the CDR3 is 16 residues. The full variable domain, its missing parts supplied by reference TRBV7-9 and TRBJ1-3, is DTGVSQNPRHKITKRGQNVTFRCDPISEHNRLYWYRQTLGQGPEFLTYFQNEAQLEKSRLLSDRFSAERPKGSFSTLEIQRTEQGDSAMYLCASSLSGTGTGNTIYFGEGSWLTVV.

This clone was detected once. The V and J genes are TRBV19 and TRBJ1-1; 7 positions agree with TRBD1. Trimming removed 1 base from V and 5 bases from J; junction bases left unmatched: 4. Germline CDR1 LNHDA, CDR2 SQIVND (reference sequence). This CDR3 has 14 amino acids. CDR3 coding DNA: TGTGCCAGTAGTATAGGAGGGGGCGGGACTGAAGCTTTCTTT. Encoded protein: CASSIGGGGTEAFF. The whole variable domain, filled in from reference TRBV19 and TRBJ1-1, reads DGGITQSPKYLFRKEGQNVTLSCEQNLNHDAMYWYRQDPGQGLRLIYYSQIVNDFQKGDIAEGYSVSREKKESFPLTVTSAQKNPTAFYLCASSIGGGGTEAFFGQGTRLTVV.

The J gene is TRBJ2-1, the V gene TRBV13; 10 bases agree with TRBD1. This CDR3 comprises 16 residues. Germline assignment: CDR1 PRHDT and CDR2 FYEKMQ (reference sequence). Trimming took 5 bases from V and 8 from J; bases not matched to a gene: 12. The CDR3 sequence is CASSAGGQGLKDEQFF. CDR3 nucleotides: TGTGCCAGCAGCGCAGGGGGACAGGGGTTAAAGGATGAGCAGTTCTTC.

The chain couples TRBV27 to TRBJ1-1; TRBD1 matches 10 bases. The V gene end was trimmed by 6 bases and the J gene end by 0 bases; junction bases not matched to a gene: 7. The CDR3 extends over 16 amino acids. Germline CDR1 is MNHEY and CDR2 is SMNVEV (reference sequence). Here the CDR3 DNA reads TGTGCCAGCAGAACCGACAGGGGGCGGTTGAACACTGAAGCTTTCTTT. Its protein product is CASRTDRGRLNTEAFF.

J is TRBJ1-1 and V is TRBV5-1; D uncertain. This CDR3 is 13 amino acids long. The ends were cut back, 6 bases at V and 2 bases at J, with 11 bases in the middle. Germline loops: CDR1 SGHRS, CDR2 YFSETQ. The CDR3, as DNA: TGCGCCAGCACAATTAACAGTAACACTGAAGCTTTCTTT. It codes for CASTINSNTEAFF. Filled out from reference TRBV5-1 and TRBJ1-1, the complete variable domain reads KAGVTQTPRYLIKTRGQQVTLSCSPISGHRSVSWYQQTPGQGLQFLFEYFSETQRNKGNFPGRFSGRQFSNSRSEMNVSTLELGDSALYLCASTINSNTEAFFGQGTRLTVV.

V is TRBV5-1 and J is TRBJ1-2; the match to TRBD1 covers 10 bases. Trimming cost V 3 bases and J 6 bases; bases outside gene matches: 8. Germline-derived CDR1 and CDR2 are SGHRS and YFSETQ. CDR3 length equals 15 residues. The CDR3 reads CASSSRQGADHGYTF. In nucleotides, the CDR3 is TGCGCCAGCAGCTCCCGACAGGGGGCAGACCATGGCTACACCTTC.

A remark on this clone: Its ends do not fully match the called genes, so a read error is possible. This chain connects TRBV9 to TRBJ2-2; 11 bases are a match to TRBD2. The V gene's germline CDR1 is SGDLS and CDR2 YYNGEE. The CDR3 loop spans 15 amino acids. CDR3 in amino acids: CASNSLAGASGEPFF. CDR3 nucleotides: TGTGCCAGCAACTCACTAGCGGGAGCGTCGGGGGAGCCGTTTTTT.

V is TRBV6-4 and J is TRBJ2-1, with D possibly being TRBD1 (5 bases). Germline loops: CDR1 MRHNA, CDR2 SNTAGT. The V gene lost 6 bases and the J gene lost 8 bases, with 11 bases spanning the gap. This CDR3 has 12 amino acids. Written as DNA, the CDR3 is TGTGCCAGCAGCCCCGGACATGATGAGCAGTTCTTC. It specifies CASSPGHDEQFF.

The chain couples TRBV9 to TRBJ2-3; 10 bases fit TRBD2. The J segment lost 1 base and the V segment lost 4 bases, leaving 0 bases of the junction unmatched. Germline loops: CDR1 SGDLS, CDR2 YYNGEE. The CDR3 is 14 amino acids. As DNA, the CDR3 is TGTGCCAGCAGCCTAGCGGGGGGCACAGATACGCAGTATTTT. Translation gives CASSLAGGTDTQYF.

DNA of the CDR3: TGTGCCAGCAGTGACTGGAGGGAAAGGACTGAAGCTTTCTTT. Its translation: CASSDWRERTEAFF. This chain links TRBV2 with TRBJ1-1; D is undetermined. CDR1 and CDR2 (germline): SNHLY, FYNNEI. Deletions cut 3 bases from V and 5 bases from J, with 13 bases between. The CDR3 has 14 residues.

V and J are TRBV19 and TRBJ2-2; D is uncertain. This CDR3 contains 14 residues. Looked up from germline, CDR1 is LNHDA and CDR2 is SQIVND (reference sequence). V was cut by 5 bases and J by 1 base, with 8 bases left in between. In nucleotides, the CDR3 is TGTGCCAGTAGTCCAACAGTGAACACCGGGGAGCTGTTTTTT. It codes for CASSPTVNTGELFF.

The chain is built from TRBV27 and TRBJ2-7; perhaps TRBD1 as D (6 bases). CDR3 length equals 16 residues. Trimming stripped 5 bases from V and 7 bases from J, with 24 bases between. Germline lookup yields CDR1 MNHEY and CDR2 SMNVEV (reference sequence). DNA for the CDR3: TGTGCCAGCAGTCCCTCGCCCGGACAGCTAGAATATGAGCAGTACTTC. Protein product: CASSPSPGQLEYEQYF.

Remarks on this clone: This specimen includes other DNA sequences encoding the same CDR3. The CDR3 sequence is CASSYSAGGTDTQYF. DNA of the CDR3: TGTGCCAGCAGTTACTCTGCGGGGGGGACAGATACGCAGTATTTT. V usage is TRBV6-5 and J usage is TRBJ2-3; 9 nucleotides align to TRBD2. The CDR3 has 15 residues. The J segment lost 3 bases and the V segment lost 0 bases, leaving 1 base of the junction unmatched. CDR1 is MNHEY, CDR2 SVGAGI, per germline.

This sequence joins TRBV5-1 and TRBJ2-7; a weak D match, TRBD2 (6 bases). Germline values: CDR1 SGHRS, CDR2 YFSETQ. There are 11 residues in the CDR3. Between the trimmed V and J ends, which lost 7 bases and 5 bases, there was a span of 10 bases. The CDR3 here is CASRAGNEQYF. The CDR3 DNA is TGCGCCAGCCGCGCGGGGAACGAGCAGTACTTC.

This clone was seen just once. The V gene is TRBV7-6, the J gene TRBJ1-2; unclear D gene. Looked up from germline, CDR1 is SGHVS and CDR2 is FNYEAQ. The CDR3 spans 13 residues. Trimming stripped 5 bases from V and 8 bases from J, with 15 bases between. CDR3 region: CASSKENTEGYTF. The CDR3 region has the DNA TGTGCCAGCAGCAAGGAAAATACGGAGGGCTACACCTTC.

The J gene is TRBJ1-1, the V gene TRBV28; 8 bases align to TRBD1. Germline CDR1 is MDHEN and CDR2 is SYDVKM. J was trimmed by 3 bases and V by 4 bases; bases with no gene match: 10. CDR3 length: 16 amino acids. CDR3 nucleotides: TGTGCCAGCAGTTCCTATCAGCAGGGGGCCCACACTGAAGCTTTCTTT. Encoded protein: CASSSYQQGAHTEAFF.

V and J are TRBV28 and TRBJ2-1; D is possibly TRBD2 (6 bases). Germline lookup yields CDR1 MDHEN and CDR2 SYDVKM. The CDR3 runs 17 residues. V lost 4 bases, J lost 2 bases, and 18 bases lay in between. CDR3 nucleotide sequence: TGTGCCAGCAGTTCCCAAACCCTAGCGACTCCCTACAATGAGCAGTTCTTC. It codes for CASSSQTLATPYNEQFF.

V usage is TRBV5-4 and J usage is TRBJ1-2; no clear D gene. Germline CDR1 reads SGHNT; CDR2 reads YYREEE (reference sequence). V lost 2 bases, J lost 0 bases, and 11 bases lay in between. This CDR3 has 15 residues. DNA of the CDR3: TGTGCCAGCAGCTTTTCCACGCGGACTAACTATGGCTACACCTTC. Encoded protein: CASSFSTRTNYGYTF.

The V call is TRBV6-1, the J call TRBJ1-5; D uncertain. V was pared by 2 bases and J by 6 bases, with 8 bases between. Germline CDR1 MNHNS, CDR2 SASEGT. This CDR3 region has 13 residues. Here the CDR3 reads CASSETGGQPQHF. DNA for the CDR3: TGTGCCAGCAGTGAAACGGGTGGTCAGCCCCAGCATTTT.

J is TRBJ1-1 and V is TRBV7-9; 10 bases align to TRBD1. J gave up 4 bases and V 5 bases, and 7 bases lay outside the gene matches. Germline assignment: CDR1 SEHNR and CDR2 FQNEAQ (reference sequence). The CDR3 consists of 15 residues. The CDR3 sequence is CASSAPGQGITEAFF. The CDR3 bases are TGTGCCAGCAGCGCGCCGGGACAGGGGATCACTGAAGCTTTCTTT.